This T cell receptor (beta chain) was profiled in a study of resident and recirculating memory T cells in vitiligo. The CDR3 runs 17 residues. CDR1 and CDR2 (germline): SEHNR, FQNEAQ (reference sequence). V was pared by 4 bases and J by 2 bases, with 10 bases of the junction left unmatched. Assay: immunoSEQ multiplex PCR; the TCRdb copy retains only in-frame clones and omits some. The sample lists tens of thousands of clones; about nine tenths were seen once. Patients who had received treatment within the previous three months were excluded. Sequenced input: blood. The clonotype comes from a male donor with vitiligo. The V and J genes are TRBV7-9 and TRBJ2-7; TRBD1 matches at 11 bases. The CDR3 DNA follows: TGTGCCAGCAGCTATCAACTCGGACAGGGGGCTGCCTACGAGCAGTACTTC. Its protein product is CASSYQLGQGAAYEQYF.